These 27 T cell receptor beta chains were all obtained from the same sample, sequenced in a study of PD-1 blockade in classical Hodgkin lymphoma. Only in-frame clones appear in the TCRdb table, and some are missing; sequencing was by immunoSEQ multiplex PCR. The sample has 20,000 to 25,000 clones; about 63% are singletons. There was relapse after autologous stem cell transplantation in every patient, and there was variation in brentuximab vedotin exposure. Sample: peripheral blood mononuclear cells (PBMCs), taken at baseline. The receptors were gathered from a human donor with classical Hodgkin lymphoma.

The V gene is TRBV5-1, the J gene TRBJ1-4, with D unresolved. Germline assignment: CDR1 SGHRS and CDR2 YFSETQ. V was pared by 0 bases and J by 8 bases, with 14 bases between. The CDR3 loop spans 15 amino acids. CDR3 nucleotide sequence: TGCGCCAGCAGCTTGGACTCGGGGTGGCAAGAAAAACTGTTTTTT. Translation: CASSLDSGWQEKLFF.

The chain has TRBV27 and TRBJ2-3, with D perhaps TRBD1 (6 bases). V shed 4 bases and J shed 2 bases, with 16 bases lying between them. Germline values: CDR1 MNHEY, CDR2 SMNVEV (reference sequence). This CDR3 is built from 16 residues. In DNA, the CDR3 is TGTGCCAGCAGTTCCGGCAGGGGCCCCCTCACAGATACGCAGTATTTT. The encoded protein is CASSSGRGPLTDTQYF.

Only a few counts were recorded for this clone. J is TRBJ1-2 and V is TRBV7-9; D is possibly TRBD1 (6 bases). This CDR3 region has 17 residues. Trimming pared 5 bases from V and 1 base from J, leaving 20 bases between. The germline CDR1 and CDR2 sequences are SEHNR and FQNEAQ (reference sequence). Here the CDR3 reads CASSAREGRGNNYGYTF. CDR3 nucleotide sequence: TGTGCCAGCAGCGCCAGAGAGGGCAGGGGTAATAACTATGGCTACACCTTC.

The rearrangement links TRBV7-9 to TRBJ2-1; D call uncertain. Germline V gene data show CDR1 as SEHNR and CDR2 as FQNEAQ (reference sequence). This CDR3 spans 13 amino acids. V lost 5 bases and J 5 bases, leaving 10 bases between the germline ends. CDR3 in DNA: TGTGCCAGCAGCCCCCTTAACGACAATGAGCAGTTCTTC. Amino acid sequence: CASSPLNDNEQFF.

The chain joins TRBV7-2 to TRBJ1-2; 10 nucleotides match TRBD1. Looked up from germline, CDR1 is SGHTA and CDR2 is FQGNSA. This CDR3 spans 15 amino acids. J was trimmed by 4 bases and V by 1 base; bases with no gene match: 3. The CDR3 loop is CASSLGGTGAYGYTF. CDR3 DNA: TGTGCCAGCAGCTTAGGAGGGACAGGGGCCTATGGCTACACCTTC.

The J gene is TRBJ1-5, the V gene TRBV4-2; TRBD1 aligns across 7 bases. The germline V gene encodes CDR1 LGHNA and CDR2 YNFKEQ. J lost 9 bases, V lost 3 bases, and 8 bases had no gene match. The CDR3 is 14 amino acids. The CDR3 loop reads CASSQEQGIPPQHF. DNA for the CDR3: TGTGCCAGCAGCCAGGAACAGGGGATCCCGCCCCAGCATTTT.

This chain's CDR3 is CASSLGDRGKETQYF. The CDR3 DNA is TGTGCCAGCAGCTTAGGGGACAGGGGAAAAGAGACCCAGTACTTC. The V gene is TRBV7-9, the J gene TRBJ2-5; the match to TRBD1 covers 10 bases. The trim removed 1 base at V and 3 bases at J, leaving 2 bases unmatched. Germline V gene sequence: CDR1 SEHNR, CDR2 FQNEAQ (reference sequence). This CDR3 contains 15 residues.

This chain uses TRBV23-1 with TRBJ1-1; no firm D call. Being an ORF, TRBV23-1 has a function that is uncertain. This CDR3 has 15 residues. V was pared by 0 bases and J by 4 bases, with 12 bases between. The CDR3 loop is CASSQSKEGCTEAFF. The CDR3, as DNA: TGCGCCAGCAGTCAATCGAAGGAGGGCTGCACTGAAGCTTTCTTT.

The sample holds a few counts of this clone. The chain employs TRBV4-3 and TRBJ2-3, with D maybe TRBD2 (5 bases). Per the germline V gene, CDR1 is LGHNA and CDR2 is YSLEER. The V gene lost 1 base and the J gene lost 0 bases, with 5 bases spanning the gap. The CDR3 extends over 14 amino acids. The CDR3 protein is CASSQGGSTDTQYF. The CDR3 DNA follows: TGCGCCAGCAGCCAAGGCGGGAGCACAGATACGCAGTATTTT.

The V gene is TRBV7-8, the J gene TRBJ2-2; the D gene is possibly TRBD2 (6 bases). This CDR3 is built from 14 residues. The V and J ends lost 1 base and 6 bases respectively, with 9 bases between them. Germline loops: CDR1 SGHVS, CDR2 FQNEAQ. The CDR3 here is CASSLESGSGELFF. DNA for the CDR3: TGTGCCAGCAGCTTAGAAAGCGGGTCCGGGGAGCTGTTTTTT. Complete variable domain (other parts from reference TRBV7-8 and TRBJ2-2): GAGVSQSPRYKVAKRGQDVALRCDPISGHVSLFWYQQALGQGPEFLTYFQNEAQLDKSGLPSDRFFAERPEGSVSTLKIQRTQQEDSAVYLCASSLESGSGELFFGEGSRLTVL.

The chain carries TRBV19 and TRBJ2-7; D is possibly TRBD2 (6 bases). The V and J ends lost 5 bases and 0 bases respectively, with 8 bases between them. Germline V gives CDR1 LNHDA, CDR2 SQIVND (reference sequence). This CDR3 has 13 residues. This chain's CDR3 is CASSVAASYEQYF. CDR3 sequence (DNA): TGTGCCAGTAGTGTAGCGGCCTCCTACGAGCAGTACTTC.

The rearrangement joins TRBV28 to TRBJ2-3; D might be TRBD1 or TRBD2, each matching 5 bases. Germline CDR1 and CDR2: MDHEN and SYDVKM. This CDR3 has 16 residues. With 3 bases removed from V and 0 bases from J, the gap between germline ends came to 13 bases. The DNA of the CDR3 is TGTGCCAGCAGTTTCACCGGGACGGATAGCACAGATACGCAGTATTTT. This sequence encodes CASSFTGTDSTDTQYF.

V is TRBV6-5 and J is TRBJ2-7, with 8 positions matching TRBD1. The V and J ends lost 6 bases and 1 base, in that order; junction bases with no gene match: 8. This CDR3 region has 15 residues. The germline CDR1 and CDR2 sequences are MNHEY and SVGAGI. The CDR3 DNA follows: TGTGCCAGCAGCCCGGGGGACAGGTTATCCTACGAGCAGTACTTC. Translated: CASSPGDRLSYEQYF.

This chain uses TRBV28 with TRBJ2-5; no definite D call. This CDR3 is built from 13 residues. Germline CDR1 MDHEN, CDR2 SYDVKM. V lost 1 base, J lost 3 bases, and 6 bases lay in between. The CDR3 protein is CASSLSGKETQYF. As DNA, the CDR3 is TGTGCCAGCAGTTTATCTGGGAAAGAGACCCAGTACTTC.

This chain uses TRBV7-3 with TRBJ2-3, with 10 bases aligning to TRBD2. The CDR3 loop spans 14 amino acids. Germline V gene data show CDR1 as SGHTA and CDR2 as FQGTGA. Germline trimming cut 5 bases from V and 6 bases from J; bases unmatched to any gene: 5. DNA of the CDR3: TGTGCCAGCAGCCTGCTAGCGGGAGTCGATACGCAGTATTTT. It translates to CASSLLAGVDTQYF.

The V call is TRBV28, the J call TRBJ1-1; TRBD1 matches at 10 bases. The CDR3 totals 17 residues. Germline trimming cut 6 bases from V and 2 bases from J; bases unmatched to any gene: 12. Per the germline V gene, CDR1 is MDHEN and CDR2 is SYDVKM. The CDR3 region has the DNA TGTGCCAGCAGCCGATCGGGGACAGGGGTCCGTAACACTGAAGCTTTCTTT. Translation gives CASSRSGTGVRNTEAFF.

In this sample, this clone turned up a few times. The chain links TRBV6-5 to TRBJ2-3; D not certain. This CDR3 spans 12 amino acids. V was shortened by 6 bases and J by 6 bases, with 10 bases between the two germline ends. Germline CDR1 is MNHEY and CDR2 is SVGAGI. The CDR3 region is CASSPTTDTQYF. The DNA of the CDR3 is TGTGCCAGCAGCCCCACGACCGATACGCAGTATTTT.

This clone was observed a single time. The V call is TRBV5-1, the J call TRBJ2-7, with 10 bases fitting TRBD1. Germline V lookup: CDR1 SGHRS, CDR2 YFSETQ. J lost 2 bases, V lost 5 bases, and 4 bases had no gene match. This CDR3 contains 14 residues. CDR3 residues: CASRRDRGPYEQYF. In DNA, the CDR3 is TGCGCCAGCAGAAGAGACAGGGGGCCCTACGAGCAGTACTTC.

The V and J genes are TRBV28 and TRBJ2-2; D is unclear. The CDR3 sequence is 17 residues long. V was trimmed by 2 bases and J by 2 bases, leaving 15 bases between them. The germline gives CDR1 MDHEN, CDR2 SYDVKM. CDR3 sequence: CASSLSGRTSNTGELFF. The CDR3 DNA follows: TGTGCCAGCAGTTTAAGTGGAAGGACGTCTAACACCGGGGAGCTGTTTTTT.

This clone was seen more than once but under ten times. This sequence joins TRBV6-1 and TRBJ1-1; D not resolved. Trimming removed 4 bases at V and 1 base at J, with 7 bases between. Looked up from germline, CDR1 is MNHNS and CDR2 is SASEGT. This CDR3 contains 13 residues. DNA of the CDR3: TGTGCCAGCAGTGTCTGGGGGAACACTGAAGCTTTCTTT. As protein: CASSVWGNTEAFF.

V gene TRBV14 combines with J gene TRBJ1-1; 8 bases line up with TRBD1. V trimming: 4 bases; J trimming: 9 bases; junction bases outside the gene matches: 10. CDR1 and CDR2 (germline): SGHDN, FVKESK. This CDR3 region has 14 residues. CDR3 DNA: TGTGCCAGCAGCCCGGCAGGGGGCGCTTCTAAAGCTTTCTTT. Translation gives CASSPAGGASKAFF.

The count of this clone is one. The chain combines TRBV14 with TRBJ2-5, with D uncertain. Germline CDR1 reads SGHDN; CDR2 reads FVKESK. The germline V and J ends were trimmed by 4 bases and 1 base, with 16 bases remaining between them. CDR3 length: 16 residues. CDR3 DNA sequence: TGTGCCAGCAGCCTAGGATTCTCATGGACCCAAGAGACCCAGTACTTC. Amino acid sequence: CASSLGFSWTQETQYF.

This clone has more than one count but fewer than ten. The genes are TRBV7-2 and TRBJ2-3; TRBD2 agrees at 8 bases. Germline CDR1 is SGHTA and CDR2 is FQGNSA. This CDR3 spans 13 amino acids. Germline trimming cut 4 bases from V and 5 bases from J; bases unmatched to any gene: 2. The CDR3 reads CASSWGLEDTQYF. The DNA of the CDR3 is TGTGCCAGCAGCTGGGGACTAGAAGATACGCAGTATTTT.

The CDR3 loop is CASSYSYRGGEQYF. Written as DNA, the CDR3 is TGTGCCAGCAGTTACTCTTACAGGGGAGGCGAGCAGTACTTC. The gene calls are TRBV6-5 and TRBJ2-7, with a weak D call TRBD1 (7 bases). The CDR3 is 14 residues long. The V end was cut by 0 bases, the J end by 6 bases, with 12 bases between. Germline CDR1 and CDR2: MNHEY and SVGAGI.

J is TRBJ2-7 and V is TRBV28, with TRBD2 matching 12 bases. CDR1 and CDR2 from the germline V gene are MDHEN and SYDVKM. The CDR3 totals 15 residues. Trimming removed 9 bases from V and 7 bases from J; junction bases left unmatched: 13. In DNA, the CDR3 is TGTGCCAGTCATACCGCTAGCGGGAGGGATTCAGAGCAGTACTTC. Its protein is CASHTASGRDSEQYF.

The V gene is TRBV28, the J gene TRBJ1-5, with D hard to call. The CDR3 totals 12 residues. CDR1 and CDR2 (germline): MDHEN, SYDVKM. V lost 7 bases, J lost 6 bases, and 10 bases lay in between. CDR3 protein: CASTLSGQPQHF. In DNA, the CDR3 is TGTGCCAGCACCCTATCGGGTCAGCCCCAGCATTTT.

The chain uses TRBV30 and TRBJ1-2; no clear D. Germline loops: CDR1 GTSNPN, CDR2 SVGIG (reference sequence). The V end lost 0 bases, the J end lost 4 bases, and 15 bases lay between the germline ends. The CDR3 is 15 amino acids. The CDR3 DNA reads TGTGCCTGGAGTGTACCCAGCTCCAGGTCCTATGGCTACACCTTC. The encoded protein is CAWSVPSSRSYGYTF. Together with reference TRBV30 and TRBJ1-2, the CDR3 gives the full variable domain: SQTIHQWPATLVQPVGSPLSLECTVEGTSNPNLYWYRQAAGRGLQLLFYSVGIGQISSEVPQNLSASRPQDRQFILSSKKLLLSDSGFYLCAWSVPSSRSYGYTFGSGTRLTVV.